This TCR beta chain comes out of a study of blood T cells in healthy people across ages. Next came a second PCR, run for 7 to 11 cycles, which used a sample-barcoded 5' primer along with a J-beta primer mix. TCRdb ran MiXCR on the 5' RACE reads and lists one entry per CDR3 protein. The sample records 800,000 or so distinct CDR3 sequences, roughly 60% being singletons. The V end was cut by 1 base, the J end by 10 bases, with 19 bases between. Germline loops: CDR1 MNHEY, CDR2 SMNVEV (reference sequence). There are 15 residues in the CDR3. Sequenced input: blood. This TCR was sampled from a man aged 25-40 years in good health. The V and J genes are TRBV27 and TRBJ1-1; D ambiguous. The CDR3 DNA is TGTGCCAGCAGTTTATTGGGTGGTGGGGAAGACGGAGCTTTCTTT. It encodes CASSLLGGGEDGAFF.